The entry below gives a single TCR beta chain sequence along with its context. What it binds is unknown. Molecules of cDNA were individually given unique molecular identifiers that were attached to them. TCRdb re-called the 5' RACE reads with MiXCR, one entry per CDR3 protein. The sample consists of tens of thousands of distinct CDR3 sequences, 13% of them appearing once. V lost 3 bases and J lost 6; bases outside the gene matches: 7. The CDR3 contains 15 residues. Germline CDR1 reads SEHNR; CDR2 reads FQNEAQ (reference sequence). The data stem from a study of early T cells in non-severe SARS-CoV-2 infection. Study context: Bulk RNA taken from unsorted whole blood was sequenced, leaving chains unpaired. Study-level results: VDJdb matching, biased toward anti-spike CD8 responses, missed private and CD4 specificities.

The sequence was collected from an adult who was a healthcare worker with PCR-confirmed SARS-CoV-2 infection or an uninfected control (not recorded which). The chain combines TRBV7-9 with TRBJ2-2; 7 positions match TRBD1. Sequenced material: whole blood. For the CDR3, the DNA is TGTGCCAGCAGCTTGTTGACAGGGTACGCCGGGGAGCTGTTTTTT. Its protein is CASSLLTGYAGELFF.